One T cell receptor beta chain is described in this entry. The data belong to a study of blood T cell repertoires in COVID-19. About the study: Some COVID-19 samples were acute and others convalescent; all came from the United States, Italy and Spain. From T cells, B-cell-depleted T cells, or PBMCs came the material, which was cDNA or gDNA.

Authors' analysis steps: It was from reference gene primer amplification that nucleated cell counts were estimated. The protocol was immunoSEQ multiplex PCR, while the TCRdb copy is restricted to in-frame clones and leaves out a portion. The V and J calls and clone size were taken over from that table, and D and trimming were inferred from the DNA. Among some 100,000 clones listed, roughly 80% were seen once. Trimming took 0 bases from V and 2 from J, leaving 11 bases between them. The CDR3 covers 16 residues. The germline V gene has CDR1 LGHNA and CDR2 YSLEER. The sequencing sample was made of peripheral blood. The chain recombines TRBV4-3 with TRBJ1-5, with D tentatively TRBD1 (6 bases). The receptor's source is a human donor in a cohort sampled during active COVID-19. The CDR3: CASSQDRGGGNQPQHF. CDR3 sequence (DNA): TGCGCCAGCAGCCAAGATCGGGGGGGCGGCAATCAGCCCCAGCATTTT.